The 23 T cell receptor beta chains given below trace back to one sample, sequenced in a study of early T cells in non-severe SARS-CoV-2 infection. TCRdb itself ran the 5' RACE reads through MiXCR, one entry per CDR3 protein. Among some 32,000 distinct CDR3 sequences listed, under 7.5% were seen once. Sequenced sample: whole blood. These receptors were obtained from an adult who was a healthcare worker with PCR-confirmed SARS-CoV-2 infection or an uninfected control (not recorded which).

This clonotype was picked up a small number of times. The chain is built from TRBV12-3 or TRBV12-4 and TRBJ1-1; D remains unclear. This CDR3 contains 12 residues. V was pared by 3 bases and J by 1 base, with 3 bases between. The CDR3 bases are TGTGCCAGCAGTTTCGGGAACACTGAAGCTTTCTTT. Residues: CASSFGNTEAFF.

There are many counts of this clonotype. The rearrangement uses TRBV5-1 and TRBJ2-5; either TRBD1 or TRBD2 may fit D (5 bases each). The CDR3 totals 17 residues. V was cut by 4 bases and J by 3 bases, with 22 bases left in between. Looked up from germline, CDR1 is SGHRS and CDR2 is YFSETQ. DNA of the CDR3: TGCGCCAGCAGCCCAAATAATGCTCGGAGGACAAAAGAGACCCAGTACTTC. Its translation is CASSPNNARRTKETQYF.

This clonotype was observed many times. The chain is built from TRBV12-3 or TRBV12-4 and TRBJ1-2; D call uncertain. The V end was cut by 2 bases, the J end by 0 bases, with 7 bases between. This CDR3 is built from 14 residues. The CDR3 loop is CASSLFQTNYGYTF. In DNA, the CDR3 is TGTGCCAGCAGTTTATTCCAGACTAACTATGGCTACACCTTC.

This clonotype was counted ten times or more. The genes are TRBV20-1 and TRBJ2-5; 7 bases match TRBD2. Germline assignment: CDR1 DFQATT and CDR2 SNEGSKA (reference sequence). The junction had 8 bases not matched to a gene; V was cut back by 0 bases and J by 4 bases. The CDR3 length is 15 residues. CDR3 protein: CSARDGGRRGETQYF. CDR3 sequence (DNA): TGCAGTGCTAGAGACGGCGGGAGACGGGGAGAGACCCAGTACTTC.

The CDR3 reads CASSSLQDTTNEKLFF. Here the CDR3 DNA reads TGTGCCAGCAGCTCCCTACAGGATACGACTAATGAAAAACTGTTTTTT. The genes are TRBV7-8 and TRBJ1-4; TRBD1 is a possible D gene (5 bases). Between the trimmed V and J ends, which lost 4 bases and 2 bases, there was a span of 14 bases. This CDR3 comprises 16 residues. Germline V gives CDR1 SGHVS, CDR2 FQNEAQ.

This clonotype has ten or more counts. The CDR3 protein is CASSQDLAGRNTGELFF. The CDR3 coding sequence is TGCGCCAGCAGCCAAGATCTGGCAGGGCGCAACACCGGGGAGCTGTTTTTT. The chain couples TRBV4-1 to TRBJ2-2, with a possible D match to TRBD1 (5 bases). V shed 0 bases and J shed 2 bases, with 13 bases lying between them. The CDR3 contains 17 residues. The V gene's germline CDR1 is MGHRA and CDR2 YSYEKL.

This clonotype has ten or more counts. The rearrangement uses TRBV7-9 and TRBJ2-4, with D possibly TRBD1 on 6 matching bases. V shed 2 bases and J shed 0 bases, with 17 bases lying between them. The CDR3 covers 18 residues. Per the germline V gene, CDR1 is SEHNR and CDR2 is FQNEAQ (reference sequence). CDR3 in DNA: TGTGCCAGCAGCTTATCTACAGGGAGTCTTGGAGCCAAAAACATTCAGTACTTC. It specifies CASSLSTGSLGAKNIQYF.

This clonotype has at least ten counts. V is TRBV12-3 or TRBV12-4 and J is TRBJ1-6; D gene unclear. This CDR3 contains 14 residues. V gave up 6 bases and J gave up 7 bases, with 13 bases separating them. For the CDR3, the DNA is TGTGCCAGCAGCCTAGGACGGAGGAATTCACCCCTCCACTTT. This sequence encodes CASSLGRRNSPLHF.

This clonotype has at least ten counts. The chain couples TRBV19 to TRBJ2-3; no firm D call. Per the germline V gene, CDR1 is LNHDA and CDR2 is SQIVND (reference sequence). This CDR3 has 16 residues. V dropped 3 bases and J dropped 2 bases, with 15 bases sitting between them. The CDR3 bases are TGTGCCAGTAGTATTCGAGACGGTCTGCTCACAGATACGCAGTATTTT. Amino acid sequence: CASSIRDGLLTDTQYF.

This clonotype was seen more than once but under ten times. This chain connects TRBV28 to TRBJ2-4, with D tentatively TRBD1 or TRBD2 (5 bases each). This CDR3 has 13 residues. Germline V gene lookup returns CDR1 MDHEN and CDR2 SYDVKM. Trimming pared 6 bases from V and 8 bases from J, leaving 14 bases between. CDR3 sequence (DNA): TGTGCCAGCAGCACCCCCGGGGCGGACATTCAGTACTTC. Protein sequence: CASSTPGADIQYF.

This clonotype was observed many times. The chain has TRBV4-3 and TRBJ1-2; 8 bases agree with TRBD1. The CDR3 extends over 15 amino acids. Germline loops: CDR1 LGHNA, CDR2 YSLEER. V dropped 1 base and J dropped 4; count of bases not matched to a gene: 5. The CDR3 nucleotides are TGCGCCAGCAGCCAAGCTTCAGGGGGCATCTATGGCTACACCTTC. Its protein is CASSQASGGIYGYTF.

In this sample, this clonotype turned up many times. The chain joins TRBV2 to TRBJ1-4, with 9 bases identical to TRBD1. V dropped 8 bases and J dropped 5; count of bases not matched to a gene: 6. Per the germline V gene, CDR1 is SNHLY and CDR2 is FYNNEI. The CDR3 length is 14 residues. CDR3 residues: CASSSDRGNEKLFF. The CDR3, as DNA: TGTGCCAGCTCCTCCGACAGGGGGAATGAAAAACTGTTTTTT.

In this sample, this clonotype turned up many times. The DNA for the CDR3 is TGTGCCACCAGCGGCAGACTAGCGGGGAACAATGAGCAGTTCTTC. Translation: CATSGRLAGNNEQFF. The chain recombines TRBV15 with TRBJ2-1, with TRBD2 matching 11 bases. The CDR3 loop spans 15 amino acids. Looked up from germline, CDR1 is LNHNV and CDR2 is YYDKDF (reference sequence). The J segment lost 5 bases and the V segment lost 5 bases, leaving 5 bases of the junction unmatched.

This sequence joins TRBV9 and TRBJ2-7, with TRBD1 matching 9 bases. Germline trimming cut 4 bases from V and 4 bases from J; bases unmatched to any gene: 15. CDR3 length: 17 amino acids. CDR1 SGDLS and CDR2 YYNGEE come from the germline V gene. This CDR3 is CASSPSPSGQGIYEQYF. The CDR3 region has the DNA TGTGCCAGCAGCCCAAGTCCTTCGGGACAGGGAATTTACGAGCAGTACTTC.

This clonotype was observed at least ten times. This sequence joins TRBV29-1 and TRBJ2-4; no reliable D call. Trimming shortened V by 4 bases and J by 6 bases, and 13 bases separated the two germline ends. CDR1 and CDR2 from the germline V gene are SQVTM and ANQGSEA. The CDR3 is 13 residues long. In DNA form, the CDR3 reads TGCAGCGTTGTCGGCAGCAAACTAAACATTCAGTACTTC. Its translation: CSVVGSKLNIQYF.

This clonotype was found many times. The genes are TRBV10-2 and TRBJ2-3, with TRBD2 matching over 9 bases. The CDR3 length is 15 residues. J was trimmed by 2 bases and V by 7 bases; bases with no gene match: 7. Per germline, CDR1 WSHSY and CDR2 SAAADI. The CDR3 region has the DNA TGCGCCAGCATGAGGGGCGGGGGGGCCACAGATACGCAGTATTTT. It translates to CASMRGGGATDTQYF.

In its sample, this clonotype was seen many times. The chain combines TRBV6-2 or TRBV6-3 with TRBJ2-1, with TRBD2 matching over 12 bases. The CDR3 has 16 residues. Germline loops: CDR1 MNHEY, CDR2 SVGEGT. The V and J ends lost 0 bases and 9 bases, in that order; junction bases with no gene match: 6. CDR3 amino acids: CASSYSQTSGGLEQFF. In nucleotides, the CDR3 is TGTGCCAGCAGTTACTCGCAGACTAGCGGGGGCCTTGAGCAGTTCTTC.

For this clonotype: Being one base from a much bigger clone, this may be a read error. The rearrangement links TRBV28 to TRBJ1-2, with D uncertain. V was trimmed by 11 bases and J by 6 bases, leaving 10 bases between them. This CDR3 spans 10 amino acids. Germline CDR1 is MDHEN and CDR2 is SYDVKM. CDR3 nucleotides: TGTGCCTGCAAGGCGGATGGCTACACCTTC. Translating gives CACKADGYTF.

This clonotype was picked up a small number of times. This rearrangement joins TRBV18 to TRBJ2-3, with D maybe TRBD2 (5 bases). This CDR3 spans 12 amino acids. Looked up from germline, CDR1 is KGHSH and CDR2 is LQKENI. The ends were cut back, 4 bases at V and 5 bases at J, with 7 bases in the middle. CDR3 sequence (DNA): TGTGCCAGCTCACTACGGGGAGATACGCAGTATTTT. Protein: CASSLRGDTQYF.

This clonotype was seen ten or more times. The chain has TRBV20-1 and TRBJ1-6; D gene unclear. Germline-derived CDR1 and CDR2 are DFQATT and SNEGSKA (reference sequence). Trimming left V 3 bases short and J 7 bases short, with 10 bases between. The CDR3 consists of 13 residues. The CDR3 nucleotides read TGCAGTGCTAGTACGGCAGTAAATTCACCCCTCCACTTT. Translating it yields CSASTAVNSPLHF.

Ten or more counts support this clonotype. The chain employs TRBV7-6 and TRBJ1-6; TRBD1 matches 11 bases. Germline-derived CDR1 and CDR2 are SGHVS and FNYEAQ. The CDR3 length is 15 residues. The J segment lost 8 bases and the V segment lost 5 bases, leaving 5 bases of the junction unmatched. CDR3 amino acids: CASSAGQGAHSPLHF. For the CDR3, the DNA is TGTGCCAGCAGCGCCGGACAGGGGGCGCATTCACCCCTCCACTTT.

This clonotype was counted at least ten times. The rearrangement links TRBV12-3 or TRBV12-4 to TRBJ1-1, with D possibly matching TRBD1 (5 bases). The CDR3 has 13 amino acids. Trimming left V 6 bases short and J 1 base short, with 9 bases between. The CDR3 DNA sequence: TGTGCCAGCAGGCCCCAGGGGAACACTGAAGCTTTCTTT. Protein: CASRPQGNTEAFF.

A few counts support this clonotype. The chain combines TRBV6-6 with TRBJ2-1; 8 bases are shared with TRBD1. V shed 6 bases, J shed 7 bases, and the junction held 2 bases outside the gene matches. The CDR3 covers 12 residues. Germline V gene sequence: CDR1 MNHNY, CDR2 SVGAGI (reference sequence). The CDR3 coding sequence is TGTGCCAGCAGCCGACAGGGGAATGAGCAGTTCTTC. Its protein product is CASSRQGNEQFF.